This entry lists 30 T cell receptor beta chains sequenced from one sample in a study of OX40 agonist ivuxolimab in advanced cancers. Clones were sequenced by immunoSEQ multiplex PCR, and TCRdb holds only the in-frame ones, with some missing. The table lists more than 50,000 clones, 70% to 90% of them singletons. The starting material was CD4+ or CD8+ T cells sorted from blood, obtained in a trial of the OX40 agonist ivuxolimab. The source is an adult with an advanced solid tumor such as melanoma, head and neck, liver or kidney cancer.

The chain has TRBV2 and TRBJ2-3, with D possibly being TRBD2 (6 bases). Germline lookup yields CDR1 SNHLY and CDR2 FYNNEI. V was shortened by 6 bases and J by 0 bases, with 10 bases between the two germline ends. The CDR3 totals 14 residues. The CDR3 bases are TGTGCCAGCAGCCCCGGGACTAGCACAGATACGCAGTATTTT. Translation: CASSPGTSTDTQYF.

The chain employs TRBV30 and TRBJ1-1; D gene unclear. The V end was cut by 3 bases, the J end by 5 bases, with 13 bases between. Germline CDR1 GTSNPN, CDR2 SVGIG (reference sequence). This CDR3 is built from 13 residues. The CDR3 sequence: CAWRRAVRTEAFF. The CDR3 coding sequence is TGTGCCTGGAGACGGGCCGTGAGGACTGAAGCTTTCTTT. The entire variable domain, with the rest obtained from reference TRBV30 and TRBJ1-1, is as follows: SQTIHQWPATLVQPVGSPLSLECTVEGTSNPNLYWYRQAAGRGLQLLFYSVGIGQISSEVPQNLSASRPQDRQFILSSKKLLLSDSGFYLCAWRRAVRTEAFFGQGTRLTVV.

The chain is built from TRBV5-1 and TRBJ1-1; D unclear. The CDR3 runs 14 residues. V was trimmed by 3 bases and J by 0 bases, leaving 9 bases between them. CDR1 is SGHRS, CDR2 YFSETQ, per germline. CDR3: CASSSEQMNTEAFF. The CDR3 DNA reads as TGCGCCAGCAGCTCGGAACAAATGAACACTGAAGCTTTCTTT.

V gene TRBV7-8 combines with J gene TRBJ1-4; D possibly corresponds to TRBD1 (6 bases). The germline gives CDR1 SGHVS, CDR2 FQNEAQ. V lost 5 bases, J lost 5 bases, and 12 bases lay in between. This CDR3 has 14 amino acids. The DNA for the CDR3 is TGTGCCAGCAGCCCCCGGGACACCAATGAAAAACTGTTTTTT. Its protein product is CASSPRDTNEKLFF.

The chain combines TRBV6-1 with TRBJ2-1; 8 positions agree with TRBD2. The CDR3 extends over 18 amino acids. V lost 3 bases and J lost 1; bases outside the gene matches: 11. CDR1 and CDR2 (germline): MNHNS, SASEGT. This chain's CDR3 is CASSDGTRGARSYNEQFF. Written as DNA, the CDR3 is TGTGCCAGCAGTGATGGGACTAGAGGGGCGCGGTCCTACAATGAGCAGTTCTTC.

This chain links TRBV9 with TRBJ2-2; a possible D gene is TRBD2 (6 bases). This CDR3 is built from 16 residues. From germline, CDR1 is SGDLS and CDR2 YYNGEE. The V end was cut by 2 bases, the J end by 4 bases, with 15 bases between. CDR3 sequence (DNA): TGTGCCAGCAGCGTTGCGGGGAGGTCGAGCACCGGGGAGCTGTTTTTT. Its protein product is CASSVAGRSSTGELFF.

The CDR3 loop is CASSYRQAAEAFF. The CDR3 DNA reads TGTGCCAGCAGTTACCGACAGGCGGCTGAAGCTTTCTTT. This chain joins TRBV6-5 and TRBJ1-1; possibly TRBD1 for D (6 bases). Trimming pared 2 bases from V and 6 bases from J, leaving 10 bases between. Per germline, CDR1 MNHEY and CDR2 SVGAGI. The CDR3 consists of 13 residues.

This sequence joins TRBV25-1 and TRBJ1-5, with a weak D call TRBD1 (5 bases). V was trimmed by 3 bases and J by 6 bases, leaving 12 bases between them. Germline V gene data show CDR1 as MGHDK and CDR2 as SYGVNS. The CDR3 is 14 amino acids. CDR3 residues: CASSDSRESQPQHF. In DNA form, the CDR3 reads TGTGCCAGCAGTGACTCCAGGGAGTCTCAGCCCCAGCATTTT.

The chain employs TRBV15 and TRBJ2-5, with 13 nucleotides matching TRBD2. V shed 8 bases, J shed 5 bases, and the junction held 17 bases outside the gene matches. The CDR3 sequence is 18 residues long. Germline V lookup: CDR1 LNHNV, CDR2 YYDKDF (reference sequence). The CDR3 here is CATRELVGLAGKWETQYF. As DNA, the CDR3 is TGTGCCACCCGGGAATTGGTGGGACTAGCGGGGAAGTGGGAGACCCAGTACTTC. The full variable domain, with the rest looked up from reference TRBV15 and TRBJ2-5, is DAMVIQNPRYQVTQFGKPVTLSCSQTLNHNVMYWYQQKSSQAPKLLFHYYDKDFNNEADTPDNFQSRRPNTSFCFLDIRSPGLGDTAMYLCATRELVGLAGKWETQYFGPGTRLLVL.

This rearrangement joins TRBV6-4 to TRBJ1-1, with 8 bases fitting TRBD1. The germline V gene has CDR1 MRHNA and CDR2 SNTAGT. The CDR3 consists of 14 residues. The V and J ends lost 5 bases and 1 base, in that order; junction bases with no gene match: 3. The CDR3 nucleotides read TGTGCCAGCAGTTTGACAGGGGCGAACACTGAAGCTTTCTTT. This encodes CASSLTGANTEAFF.

The chain recombines TRBV10-1 with TRBJ2-7; D remains ambiguous. Germline V lookup: CDR1 WNHNN, CDR2 SYGVQD (reference sequence). The V gene lost 9 bases and the J gene lost 5 bases, with 8 bases spanning the gap. CDR3 length: 10 amino acids. This chain's CDR3 is CARKFHEQYF. For the CDR3, the DNA is TGCGCCAGAAAATTCCACGAGCAGTACTTC.

This rearrangement joins TRBV11-3 to TRBJ1-6; D is perhaps TRBD1 (6 bases). Germline assignment: CDR1 SGHNT and CDR2 YENEEA. This CDR3 has 14 amino acids. V was pared by 4 bases and J by 10 bases, with 14 bases between. CDR3 in amino acids: CASSSGGGRSPLHF. The CDR3 bases are TGTGCCAGCAGCTCGGGGGGGGGCAGGTCACCCCTCCACTTT.

The chain uses TRBV4-3 and TRBJ1-5; D might be TRBD1 (5 bases). The germline gives CDR1 LGHNA, CDR2 YSLEER. The germline V and J ends were trimmed by 3 bases and 7 bases, with 16 bases remaining between them. The CDR3 is 15 amino acids. This CDR3 reads CASSQHRDPGQPQHF. Written as DNA, the CDR3 is TGCGCCAGCAGCCAGCACCGGGACCCGGGCCAGCCCCAGCATTTT.

The CDR3 is CASSSDTGRNSPLHF. DNA of the CDR3: TGCGCCAGCAGCTCTGACACCGGGAGAAATTCACCCCTCCACTTT. The chain employs TRBV5-1 and TRBJ1-6; D unclear. The CDR3 contains 15 residues. Germline CDR1 is SGHRS and CDR2 is YFSETQ. With 3 bases removed from V and 7 bases from J, the gap between germline ends came to 14 bases.

This sequence joins TRBV7-9 and TRBJ2-5; 8 bases match TRBD2. V trimming: 7 bases; J trimming: 3 bases; junction bases outside the gene matches: 16. The CDR3 spans 17 residues. CDR1 SEHNR and CDR2 FQNEAQ come from the germline V gene (reference sequence). The CDR3 spells CASILSNSGGNKETQYF. The CDR3 DNA sequence: TGTGCCAGCATCCTTAGCAACAGCGGGGGAAACAAAGAGACCCAGTACTTC. The entire variable domain, with the rest obtained from reference TRBV7-9 and TRBJ2-5, is as follows: DTGVSQNPRHKITKRGQNVTFRCDPISEHNRLYWYRQTLGQGPEFLTYFQNEAQLEKSRLLSDRFSAERPKGSFSTLEIQRTEQGDSAMYLCASILSNSGGNKETQYFGPGTRLLVL.

The chain has TRBV27 and TRBJ2-1; 13 nucleotides line up with TRBD2. V shed 3 bases and J 5 bases; nucleotides not matched to a gene: 4. This CDR3 spans 16 amino acids. Germline V lookup: CDR1 MNHEY, CDR2 SMNVEV (reference sequence). The chain's CDR3 is CASSFRLAGGHNEQFF. The CDR3 DNA reads TGTGCCAGCAGTTTTAGACTAGCGGGGGGACACAATGAGCAGTTCTTC.

The count of this clone is one. The V gene is TRBV4-3, the J gene TRBJ1-1; 8 positions agree with TRBD1. J was trimmed by 7 bases and V by 0 bases; bases with no gene match: 10. This CDR3 is 16 amino acids long. Germline V gene lookup returns CDR1 LGHNA and CDR2 YSLEER. The CDR3 bases are TGCGCCAGCAGCCAAGATGGACAGGGAACTCGAGGTGAAGCTTTCTTT. It encodes CASSQDGQGTRGEAFF.

The chain carries TRBV19 and TRBJ2-7; 8 nucleotides align to TRBD2. Trimming cost V 7 bases and J 2 bases; bases outside gene matches: 10. Germline assignment: CDR1 LNHDA and CDR2 SQIVND (reference sequence). CDR3 length: 15 residues. The CDR3 region is CASIPGGAGAYEQYF. The DNA for the CDR3 is TGTGCCAGTATCCCCGGGGGGGCAGGAGCCTACGAGCAGTACTTC.

CDR3 in amino acids: CASSPRQEQNTEAFF. CDR3 DNA: TGTGCCAGCTCACCAAGACAGGAACAAAACACTGAAGCTTTCTTT. This chain uses TRBV18 with TRBJ1-1, with a tentative D call TRBD1 (6 bases). Trimming pared 2 bases from V and 2 bases from J, leaving 12 bases between. This CDR3 is built from 15 residues. Germline V lookup: CDR1 KGHSH, CDR2 LQKENI.

This clone occurred once. This chain links TRBV30 with TRBJ1-6, with D unresolved. CDR3 size: 11 residues. Germline CDR1 reads GTSNPN; CDR2 reads SVGIG (reference sequence). Trimming took off 3 bases at V and 9 bases at J, with 6 bases between the two ends. In DNA form, the CDR3 reads TGTGCCTGGAGGGATAGTTCACCCCTCCACTTT. This translates into CAWRDSSPLHF.

This rearrangement joins TRBV5-1 to TRBJ2-7; TRBD1 matches at 7 bases. The germline V gene has CDR1 SGHRS and CDR2 YFSETQ. Germline trimming cut 5 bases from V and 1 base from J; bases unmatched to any gene: 6. CDR3 size: 14 residues. The CDR3 DNA is TGCGCCAGCAGTATGGGACAGCGATCCTACGAGCAGTACTTC. Translating gives CASSMGQRSYEQYF. Full variable domain (outside the CDR3, taken from reference TRBV5-1 and TRBJ2-7): KAGVTQTPRYLIKTRGQQVTLSCSPISGHRSVSWYQQTPGQGLQFLFEYFSETQRNKGNFPGRFSGRQFSNSRSEMNVSTLELGDSALYLCASSMGQRSYEQYFGPGTRLTVT.

CDR3 amino acids: CASSSGASGAGELFF. The CDR3 DNA sequence: TGCGCCAGCAGTTCGGGGGCTAGCGGCGCCGGGGAGCTGTTTTTT. This sequence joins TRBV5-1 and TRBJ2-2; weak D call: TRBD2 (7 bases). CDR3 length equals 15 residues. Germline CDR1 is SGHRS and CDR2 is YFSETQ. The ends were cut back, 5 bases at V and 6 bases at J, with 17 bases in the middle.

This rearrangement joins TRBV29-1 to TRBJ2-6, with a weak D call TRBD1 (7 bases). Germline CDR1 SQVTM, CDR2 ANQGSEA. CDR3 length: 17 residues. V shed 4 bases and J shed 0 bases, with 16 bases lying between them. The CDR3 coding sequence is TGCAGCGTTGGGGCGCGGGACAGCAGCTCTGGGGCCAACGTCCTGACTTTC. It codes for CSVGARDSSSGANVLTF.

The V gene is TRBV21-1, the J gene TRBJ2-1; the table gives TRBD2 as D, unverified against the DNA. TRBV21-1 is classified as a pseudogene. This CDR3 has 14 amino acids. This CDR3 is CASSFWVAGTEQFF. The DNA of the CDR3 is TGTGCCAGCAGCTTCTGGGTCGCGGGGACCGAGCAGTTCTTC.

V and J are TRBV7-2 and TRBJ1-4; D not certain. The V gene lost 1 base and the J gene lost 7 bases, with 10 bases spanning the gap. The CDR3 has 14 residues. Germline loops: CDR1 SGHTA, CDR2 FQGNSA. CDR3 DNA sequence: TGTGCCAGCAGCTTAGGATCGGGGAGTGAAAAACTGTTTTTT. Encoded protein: CASSLGSGSEKLFF.

On this clone: In this CDR3 the conserved last residue, phenylalanine or tryptophan, is missing, so a read error is likely. The DNA is omitted, as the CDR3 cannot be located on it reliably, and the CDR3 follows TCRdb's listing. J is TRBJ2-7 and V is TRBV23-1. TRBV23-1 is recorded as an ORF, its role being uncertain. A total of 12 residues make up the CDR3, ends included. CDR3 protein: CASSHPKRTSLN.

The chain couples TRBV29-1 to TRBJ1-1, with 8 bases that match TRBD1. Per germline, CDR1 SQVTM and CDR2 ANQGSEA. The CDR3 consists of 13 residues. The junction had 9 bases not matched to a gene; V was cut back by 6 bases and J by 6 bases. In DNA form, the CDR3 reads TGCAGCGTGTACAGGGGGACGGGCGCTGAAGCTTTCTTT. Translated, it gives CSVYRGTGAEAFF.

The chain links TRBV18 to TRBJ2-5; unclear D gene. The CDR3 is made up of 11 amino acids. V was pared by 6 bases and J by 3 bases, with 5 bases between. The germline gives CDR1 KGHSH, CDR2 LQKENI. CDR3 region: CASSRKETQYF. CDR3 DNA: TGTGCCAGCTCGCGAAAAGAGACCCAGTACTTC.

The chain carries TRBV27 and TRBJ2-1, with D perhaps given as TRBD1 or TRBD2 (5 bases each). The CDR3 is made up of 15 amino acids. Per the germline V gene, CDR1 is MNHEY and CDR2 is SMNVEV (reference sequence). V was clipped by 5 bases and J by 1 base, with 12 bases between them. For the CDR3, the DNA is TGTGCCAGCAGTGCCGGGACCGCATCCTACAATGAGCAGTTCTTC. Encoded protein: CASSAGTASYNEQFF.

The genes are TRBV7-8 and TRBJ2-2; 8 positions match TRBD1. V was pared by 7 bases and J by 1 base, with 2 bases of the junction left unmatched. The germline gives CDR1 SGHVS, CDR2 FQNEAQ. The CDR3 consists of 14 residues. The CDR3 is CASKGTGNTGELFF. The CDR3, as DNA: TGTGCCAGCAAGGGGACAGGGAACACCGGGGAGCTGTTTTTT.